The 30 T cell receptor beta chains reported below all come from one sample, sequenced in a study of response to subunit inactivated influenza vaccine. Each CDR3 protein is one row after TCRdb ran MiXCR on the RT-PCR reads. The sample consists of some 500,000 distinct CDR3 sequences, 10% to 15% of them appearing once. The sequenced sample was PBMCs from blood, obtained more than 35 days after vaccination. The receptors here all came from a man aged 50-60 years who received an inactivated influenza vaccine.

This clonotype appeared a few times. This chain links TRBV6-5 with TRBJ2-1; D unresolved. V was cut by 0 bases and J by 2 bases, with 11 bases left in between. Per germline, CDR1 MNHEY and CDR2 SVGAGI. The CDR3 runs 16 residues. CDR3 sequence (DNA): TGTGCCAGCAGTTACTCGAATCGTCCGACCTACAATGAGCAGTTCTTC. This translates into CASSYSNRPTYNEQFF.

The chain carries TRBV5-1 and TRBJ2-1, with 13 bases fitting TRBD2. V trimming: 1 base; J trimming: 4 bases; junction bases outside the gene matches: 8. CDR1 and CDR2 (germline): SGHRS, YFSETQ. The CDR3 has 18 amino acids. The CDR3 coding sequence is TGCGCCAGCAGCTTGAATCCCCAACTAGCGGGAGGGTACAATGAGCAGTTCTTC. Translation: CASSLNPQLAGGYNEQFF.

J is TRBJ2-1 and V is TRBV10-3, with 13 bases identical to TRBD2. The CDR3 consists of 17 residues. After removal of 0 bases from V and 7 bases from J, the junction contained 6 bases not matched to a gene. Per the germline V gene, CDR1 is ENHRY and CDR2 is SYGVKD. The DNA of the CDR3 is TGTGCCATCAGTGAGTCGAAGACTAGCGGGGGGCGTAATGAGCAGTTCTTC. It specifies CAISESKTSGGRNEQFF.

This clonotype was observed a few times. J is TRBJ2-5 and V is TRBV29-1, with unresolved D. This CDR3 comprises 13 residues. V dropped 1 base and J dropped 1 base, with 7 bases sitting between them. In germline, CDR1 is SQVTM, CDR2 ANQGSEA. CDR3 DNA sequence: TGCAGCGTTGAAGTGACCCGCCAAGAGACCCAGTACTTC. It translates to CSVEVTRQETQYF. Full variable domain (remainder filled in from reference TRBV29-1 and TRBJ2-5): SAVISQKPSRDICQRGTSLTIQCQVDSQVTMMFWYRQQPGQSLTLIATANQGSEATYESGFVIDKFPISRPNLTFSTLTVSNMSPEDSSIYLCSVEVTRQETQYFGPGTRLLVL.

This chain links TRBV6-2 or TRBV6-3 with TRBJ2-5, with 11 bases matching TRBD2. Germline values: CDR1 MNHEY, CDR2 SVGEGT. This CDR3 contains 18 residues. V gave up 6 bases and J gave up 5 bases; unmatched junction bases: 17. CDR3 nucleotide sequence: TGTGCCAGCAGACAAAACCCACTAGCGGGAGAAAGAGGGGAGACCCAGTACTTC. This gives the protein CASRQNPLAGERGETQYF.

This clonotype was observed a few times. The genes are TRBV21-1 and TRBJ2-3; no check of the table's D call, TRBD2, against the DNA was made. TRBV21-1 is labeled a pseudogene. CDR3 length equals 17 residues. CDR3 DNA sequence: TGTGCCAGCAGCAAGGCCGGAGCGGGGGGGAAGACAGATACGCAGTATTTT. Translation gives CASSKAGAGGKTDTQYF.

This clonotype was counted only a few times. The CDR3 region has the DNA TGTGCCAGCAGTCCCTACCCGGGAGGCTACACCTTC. It specifies CASSPYPGGYTF. The chain uses TRBV27 and TRBJ1-2; D gene ambiguous. This CDR3 is 12 amino acids long. Trimming left V 5 bases short and J 8 bases short, with 12 bases between. Germline values: CDR1 MNHEY, CDR2 SMNVEV (reference sequence).

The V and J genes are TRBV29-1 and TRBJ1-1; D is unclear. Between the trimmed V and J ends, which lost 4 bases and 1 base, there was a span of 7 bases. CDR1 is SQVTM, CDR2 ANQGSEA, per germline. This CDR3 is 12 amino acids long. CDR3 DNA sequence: TGCAGCGTTGTAGTCCAGAACACTGAAGCTTTCTTT. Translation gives CSVVVQNTEAFF.

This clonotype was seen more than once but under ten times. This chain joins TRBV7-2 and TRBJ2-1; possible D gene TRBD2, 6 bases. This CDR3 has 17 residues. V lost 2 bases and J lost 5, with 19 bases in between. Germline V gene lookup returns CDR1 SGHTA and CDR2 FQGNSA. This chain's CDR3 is CASSLKGSLAHNNEQFF. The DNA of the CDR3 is TGTGCCAGCAGCTTAAAGGGGAGTCTAGCGCATAACAATGAGCAGTTCTTC.

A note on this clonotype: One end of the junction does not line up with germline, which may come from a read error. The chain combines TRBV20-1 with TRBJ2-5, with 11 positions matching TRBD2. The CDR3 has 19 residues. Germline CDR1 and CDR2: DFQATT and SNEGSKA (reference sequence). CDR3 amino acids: CCARDLRASGGRYQETQYF. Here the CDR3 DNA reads TGCTGTGCTAGAGATCTACGCGCTAGCGGGGGGAGGTACCAAGAGACCCAGTACTTC.

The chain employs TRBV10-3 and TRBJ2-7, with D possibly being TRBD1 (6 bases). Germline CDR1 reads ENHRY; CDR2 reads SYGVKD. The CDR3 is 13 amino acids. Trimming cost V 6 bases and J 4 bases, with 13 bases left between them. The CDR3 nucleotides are TGTGCCATCAGACAAGTCACAGGGTACGAGCAGTACTTC. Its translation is CAIRQVTGYEQYF.

CDR3 nucleotide sequence: TGTGCCAGCAGCACAGATCTGGGGGAGCTGTTTTTT. This codes for CASSTDLGELFF. The V gene is TRBV7-2, the J gene TRBJ2-2; D gene uncertain. The V end lost 5 bases, the J end lost 8 bases, and 9 bases lay between the germline ends. The CDR3 is made up of 12 amino acids. Germline loops: CDR1 SGHTA, CDR2 FQGNSA.

The CDR3 sequence: CASSLAAGQYQETQYF. CDR3 bases: TGTGCCAGCAGTTTAGCGGCGGGACAATACCAAGAGACCCAGTACTTC. The J gene is TRBJ2-5, the V gene TRBV12-3 or TRBV12-4; the D call may be TRBD1 or TRBD2 (6 bases each). The length of the CDR3 is 16 residues. The V gene lost 0 bases and the J gene lost 0 bases, with 11 bases spanning the gap.

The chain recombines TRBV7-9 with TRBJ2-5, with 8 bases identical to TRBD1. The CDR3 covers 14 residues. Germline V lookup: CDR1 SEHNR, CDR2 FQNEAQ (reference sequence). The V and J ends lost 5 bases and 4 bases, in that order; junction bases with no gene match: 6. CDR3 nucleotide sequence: TGTGCCAGCAGCCAACCAGGGGGCGGAGAGACCCAGTACTTC. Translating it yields CASSQPGGGETQYF.

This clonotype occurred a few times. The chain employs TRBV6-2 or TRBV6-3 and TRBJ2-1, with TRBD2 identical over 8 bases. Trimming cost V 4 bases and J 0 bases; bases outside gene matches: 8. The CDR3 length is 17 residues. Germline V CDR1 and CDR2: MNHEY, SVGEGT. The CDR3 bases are TGTGCCAGCAGTTCGCTGCGGGGGGCTTCCTCCTACAATGAGCAGTTCTTC. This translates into CASSSLRGASSYNEQFF.

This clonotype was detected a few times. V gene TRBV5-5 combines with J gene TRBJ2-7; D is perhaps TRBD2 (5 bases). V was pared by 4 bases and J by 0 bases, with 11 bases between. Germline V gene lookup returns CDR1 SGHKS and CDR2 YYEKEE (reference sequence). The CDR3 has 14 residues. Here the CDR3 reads CASSVSGVSYEQYF. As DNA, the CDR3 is TGTGCCAGCAGCGTCTCCGGGGTCTCCTACGAGCAGTACTTC.

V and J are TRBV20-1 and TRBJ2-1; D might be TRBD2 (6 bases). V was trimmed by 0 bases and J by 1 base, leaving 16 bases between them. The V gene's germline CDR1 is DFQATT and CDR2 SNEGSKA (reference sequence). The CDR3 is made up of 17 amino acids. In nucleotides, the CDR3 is TGCAGTGCTAGAGATCGGAGGGAGGCTGGGTCCTACAATGAGCAGTTCTTC. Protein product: CSARDRREAGSYNEQFF.

The CDR3 DNA sequence: TGTGCCAGCAGCGTAGACGGGACAGTCTATGGCTACACCTTC. Encoded protein: CASSVDGTVYGYTF. The V call is TRBV9, the J call TRBJ1-2; 7 nucleotides line up with TRBD1. Trimming removed 0 bases from V and 4 bases from J; junction bases left unmatched: 3. Germline V lookup: CDR1 SGDLS, CDR2 YYNGEE. The CDR3 spans 14 residues.

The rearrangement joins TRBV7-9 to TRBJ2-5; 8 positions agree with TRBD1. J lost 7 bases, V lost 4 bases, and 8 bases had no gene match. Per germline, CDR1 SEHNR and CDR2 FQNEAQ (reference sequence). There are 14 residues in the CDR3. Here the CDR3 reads CASSSYRGELTQYF. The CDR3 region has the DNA TGTGCCAGCAGCTCTTACAGGGGGGAGTTGACCCAGTACTTC.

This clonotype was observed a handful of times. CDR3: CAIGVAAYNEQFF. DNA of the CDR3: TGTGCCATCGGGGTAGCGGCCTACAATGAGCAGTTCTTC. The chain is built from TRBV10-3 and TRBJ2-1; perhaps TRBD2 as D (6 bases). CDR1 is ENHRY and CDR2 is SYGVKD in the germline V gene. The CDR3 contains 13 residues. Trimming stripped 8 bases from V and 2 bases from J, with 10 bases between.

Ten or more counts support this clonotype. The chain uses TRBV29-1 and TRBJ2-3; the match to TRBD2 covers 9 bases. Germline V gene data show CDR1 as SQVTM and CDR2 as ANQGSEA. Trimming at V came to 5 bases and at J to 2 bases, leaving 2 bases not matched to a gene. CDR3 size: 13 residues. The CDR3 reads CSVSGGTTDTQYF. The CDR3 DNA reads TGCAGCGTTAGCGGGGGGACCACAGATACGCAGTATTTT.

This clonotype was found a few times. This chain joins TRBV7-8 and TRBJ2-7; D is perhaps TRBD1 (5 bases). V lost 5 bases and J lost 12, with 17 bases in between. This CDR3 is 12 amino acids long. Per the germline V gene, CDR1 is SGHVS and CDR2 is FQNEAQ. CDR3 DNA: TGTGCCAGCAGCCTTAACCCAGGGTTATTGTACTTC. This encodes CASSLNPGLLYF.

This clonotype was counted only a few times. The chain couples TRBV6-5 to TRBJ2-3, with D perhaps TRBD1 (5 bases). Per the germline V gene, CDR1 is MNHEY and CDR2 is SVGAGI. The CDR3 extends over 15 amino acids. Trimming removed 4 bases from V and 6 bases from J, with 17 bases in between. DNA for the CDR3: TGTGCCAGCAGTTCCCGGGCCCAGGGCTGGGATACGCAGTATTTT. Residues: CASSSRAQGWDTQYF.

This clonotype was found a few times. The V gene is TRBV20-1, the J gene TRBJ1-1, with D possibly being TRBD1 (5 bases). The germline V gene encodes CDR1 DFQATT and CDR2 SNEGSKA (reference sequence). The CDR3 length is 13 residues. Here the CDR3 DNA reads TGCAGCCAAGCCGGGCAGGGCGGCACTGAAGCTTTCTTT. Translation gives CSQAGQGGTEAFF.

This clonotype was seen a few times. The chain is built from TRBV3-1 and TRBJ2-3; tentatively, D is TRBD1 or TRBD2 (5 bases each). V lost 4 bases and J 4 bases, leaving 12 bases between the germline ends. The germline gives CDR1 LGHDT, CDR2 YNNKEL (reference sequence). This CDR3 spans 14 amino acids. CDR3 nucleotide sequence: TGTGCCAGCAGCCGGGGGAGTGGCGCAGATACGCAGTATTTT. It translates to CASSRGSGADTQYF.

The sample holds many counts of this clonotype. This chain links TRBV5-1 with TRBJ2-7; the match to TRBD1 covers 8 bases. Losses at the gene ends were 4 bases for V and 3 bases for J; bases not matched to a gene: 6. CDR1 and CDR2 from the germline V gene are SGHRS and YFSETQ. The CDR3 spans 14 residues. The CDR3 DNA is TGCGCCAGCAGCACCGGGACAGGAGACTACGAGCAGTACTTC. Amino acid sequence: CASSTGTGDYEQYF.

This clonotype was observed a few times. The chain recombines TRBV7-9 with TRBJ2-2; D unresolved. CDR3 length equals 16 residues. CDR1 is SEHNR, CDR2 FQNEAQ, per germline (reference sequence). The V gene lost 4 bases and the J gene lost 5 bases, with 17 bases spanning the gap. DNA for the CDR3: TGTGCCAGCAGCTACCTAACTGGTTTGAGAACCGGGGAGCTGTTTTTT. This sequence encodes CASSYLTGLRTGELFF.

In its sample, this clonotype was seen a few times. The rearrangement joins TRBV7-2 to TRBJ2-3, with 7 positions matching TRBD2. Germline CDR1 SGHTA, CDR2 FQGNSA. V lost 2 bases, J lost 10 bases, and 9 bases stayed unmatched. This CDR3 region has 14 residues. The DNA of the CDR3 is TGTGCCAGCAGCTTACTTTGGGAGGGCCGGGCGCAGTATTTT. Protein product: CASSLLWEGRAQYF.

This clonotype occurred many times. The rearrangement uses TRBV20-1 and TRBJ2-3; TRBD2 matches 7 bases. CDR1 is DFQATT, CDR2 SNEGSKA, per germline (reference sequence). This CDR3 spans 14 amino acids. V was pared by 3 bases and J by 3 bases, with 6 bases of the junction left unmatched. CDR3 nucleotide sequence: TGCAGTGCTAGTAGAGCGGGGTTTACAGATACGCAGTATTTT. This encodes CSASRAGFTDTQYF.

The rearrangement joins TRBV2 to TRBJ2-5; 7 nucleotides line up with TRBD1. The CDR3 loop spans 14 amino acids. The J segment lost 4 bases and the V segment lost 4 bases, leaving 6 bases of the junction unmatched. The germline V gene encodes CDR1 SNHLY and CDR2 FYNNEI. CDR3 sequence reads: CASSARPGGETQYF. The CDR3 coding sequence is TGTGCCAGCAGTGCGCGACCAGGGGGAGAGACCCAGTACTTC. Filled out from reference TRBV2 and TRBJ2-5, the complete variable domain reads EPEVTQTPSHQVTQMGQEVILRCVPISNHLYFYWYRQILGQKVEFLVSFYNNEISEKSEIFDDQFSVERPDGSNFTLKIRSTKLEDSAMYFCASSARPGGETQYFGPGTRLLVL.